The 11 T cell receptor beta chains given below trace back to one sample, sequenced in a study of CD8 T cells in ankylosing spondylitis. Their recognized antigens are unknown. The study, taken as a whole, reports: Ankylosing spondylitis blood seemed to carry a telltale TCR beta motif made of fewer than ten highly homologous variants.

TCRdb used MiXCR to reprocess the 5' RACE reads, holding one entry per CDR3 protein. Of 700,000 to 850,000 distinct CDR3 sequences listed, 12% were seen once; the top ten hold approximately 0.5%. The sample consisted of blood, either unsorted or a sorted T cell fraction (not recorded which). These receptors came from a male donor with ankylosing spondylitis.

This rearrangement joins TRBV7-9 to TRBJ2-7; D possibly corresponds to TRBD2 (6 bases). Germline V gene lookup returns CDR1 SEHNR and CDR2 FQNEAQ (reference sequence). V was trimmed by 7 bases and J by 6 bases, leaving 22 bases between them. The CDR3 is made up of 15 amino acids. CDR3 region: CASKEWGGIGGEQYF. The CDR3, as DNA: TGTGCCAGCAAAGAATGGGGCGGGATTGGTGGCGAGCAGTACTTC. Based on the CDR3 plus reference TRBV7-9 and TRBJ2-7, the full variable domain is DTGVSQNPRHKITKRGQNVTFRCDPISEHNRLYWYRQTLGQGPEFLTYFQNEAQLEKSRLLSDRFSAERPKGSFSTLEIQRTEQGDSAMYLCASKEWGGIGGEQYFGPGTRLTVT.

The chain uses TRBV5-6 and TRBJ2-7; the D gene is possibly TRBD2 (5 bases). Germline CDR1 reads SGHDT; CDR2 reads YYEEEE. The V end was cut by 4 bases, the J end by 2 bases, with 13 bases between. The CDR3 loop spans 14 amino acids. The CDR3 region is CASSAVIGTYEQYF. The CDR3 DNA reads TGTGCCAGCAGCGCGGTAATCGGGACCTACGAGCAGTACTTC.

The rearrangement joins TRBV20-1 to TRBJ1-5; no clear D gene. The germline V gene has CDR1 DFQATT and CDR2 SNEGSKA (reference sequence). This CDR3 spans 15 amino acids. The CDR3 DNA reads TGCTGCGCTTCAAGATTTACGTTTAGCAATCAGCCCCAGCATTTT. Protein: CCASRFTFSNQPQHF.

The chain has TRBV5-1 and TRBJ2-3; D may be TRBD1 (7 bases). Germline CDR1 SGHRS, CDR2 YFSETQ. Trimming shortened V by 2 bases and J by 2 bases, and 21 bases separated the two germline ends. This CDR3 is 18 amino acids long. The CDR3 loop reads CASSFQGTVGGSTDTQYF. In nucleotides, the CDR3 is TGCGCCAGCAGCTTTCAGGGGACAGTTGGGGGGTCCACAGATACGCAGTATTTT.

This chain joins TRBV10-2 and TRBJ2-1; D not certain. The CDR3 is made up of 12 amino acids. V was trimmed by 5 bases and J by 4 bases, leaving 6 bases between them. CDR1 and CDR2 (germline): WSHSY, SAAADI. The CDR3 region is CASSKQYNEQFF. The DNA of the CDR3 is TGCGCCAGCAGTAAGCAGTACAATGAGCAGTTCTTC.

This clonotype was observed a few times. V is TRBV6-2 or TRBV6-3 and J is TRBJ2-7, with 7 bases lining up with TRBD1. The junction had 7 bases not matched to a gene; V was cut back by 3 bases and J by 2 bases. The CDR3 has 15 amino acids. Germline assignment: CDR1 MNHEY and CDR2 SVGEGT. Written as DNA, the CDR3 is TGTGCCAGCAGTTATGGTCCCGGGACAGCCTACGAGCAGTACTTC. Translating gives CASSYGPGTAYEQYF.

V usage is TRBV7-2 and J usage is TRBJ2-7, with TRBD1 matching 7 bases. Germline-derived CDR1 and CDR2 are SGHTA and FQGNSA. After removal of 5 bases from V and 2 bases from J, the junction contained 9 bases not matched to a gene. The CDR3 spans 15 residues. CDR3 amino acids: CASSPRQGVTYEQYF. The CDR3 bases are TGTGCCAGCAGCCCCCGACAGGGAGTTACCTACGAGCAGTACTTC.

V and J are TRBV20-1 and TRBJ2-7, with 13 bases aligning to TRBD2. CDR3 length: 13 amino acids. V lost 4 bases and J lost 8; bases outside the gene matches: 5. Germline values: CDR1 DFQATT, CDR2 SNEGSKA (reference sequence). The CDR3 loop is CSAKLAGGPKQYF. The DNA of the CDR3 is TGCAGTGCTAAACTAGCGGGGGGGCCCAAGCAGTACTTC.

This clonotype came up a few times. This chain joins TRBV28 and TRBJ2-1, with D perhaps matching TRBD2 (6 bases). V gave up 4 bases and J gave up 0 bases, with 16 bases separating them. Per germline, CDR1 MDHEN and CDR2 SYDVKM. The CDR3 is 17 amino acids. CDR3 in DNA: TGTGCCAGCAGTTCCCACCCTGGGGGGAGCTCCTACAATGAGCAGTTCTTC. This encodes CASSSHPGGSSYNEQFF.

The genes are TRBV20-1 and TRBJ1-4, with TRBD1 matching over 8 bases. Per the germline V gene, CDR1 is DFQATT and CDR2 is SNEGSKA (reference sequence). V lost 7 bases to trimming and J lost 7 bases; unmatched junction nucleotides: 8. The CDR3 runs 13 residues. The CDR3 here is CSGQDRGGEKLFF. The CDR3 region has the DNA TGCAGTGGACAAGACAGGGGCGGTGAAAAACTGTTTTTT.

The sample holds a few counts of this clonotype. The rearrangement joins TRBV5-1 to TRBJ1-3, with 7 bases aligning to TRBD1. This CDR3 comprises 15 residues. The V gene end was trimmed by 4 bases and the J gene end by 0 bases; junction bases not matched to a gene: 4. Germline V lookup: CDR1 SGHRS, CDR2 YFSETQ. The CDR3 region is CASSPGTVSGNTIYF. The CDR3 DNA reads TGCGCCAGCAGCCCAGGGACAGTCTCTGGAAACACCATATATTTT.